This T cell receptor beta chain was identified during a study of beta chain features in type 1 diabetes. As for the study in general: All of the samples together had approximately 99 million sorted cells examined. Findings and limits, study-wide: For TCRB rearrangement, an influence of HLA type remained unresolved here. Among patients with Type 1 diabetes, TCRB CDR3s were moderately but significantly shorter in every one of the four CD4+ subsets.

This clone was counted a few times. Its antigen remains unknown. Germline loops: CDR1 MNHEY, CDR2 SMNVEV (reference sequence). The CDR3 runs 15 residues. V was pared by 0 bases and J by 0 bases, with 8 bases between. Investigators reverse transcribed all isolated RNA, so they sequenced expressed TCRB transcripts. The assay was immunoSEQ multiplex PCR, and TCRdb's table has in-frame clones only and misses some. The sample has some 700,000 clones; around an eighth are singletons. The sequenced material came from naive CD4+ T cells from blood. The receptor's source is a man between 18 and 29 years old with type 1 diabetes. This chain links TRBV27 with TRBJ1-1; no clear D. For the CDR3, the DNA is TGTGCCAGCAGTTTATCGGGCCGATTGAACACTGAAGCTTTCTTT. This codes for CASSLSGRLNTEAFF.